What follows is one T cell receptor (beta chain) and its context. No antigen is known for it. The record has no base qualities; no much larger clone is one base away. This record comes from a study of blood T cell repertoires in COVID-19 (dated by TCRdb to 2020 to 2021). Describing the broader study: The collaborator samples originated in the United States, Italy and Spain and spanned the acute and convalescent phases of COVID-19. The material from the prospective study consisted of cDNA or gDNA derived from T cells, B-cell-depleted T cells, or PBMCs. Subjects who had been exposed to COVID-19, were actively infected with it, or had recovered from it provided the deeply sampled blood TCRbeta repertoires that made up the dataset. The repertoires were released in a freely available public database intended as a resource for research on the immune response to SARS-CoV-2. Samples were obtained from the ongoing ImmuneRACE study (first 160 participants) and from about 1,300 subjects provided by 6 global collaborators. The sample metadata nearly always contained a de-identified subject ID, COVID-19 status, age in years and sex. Where available, HLA class I and class II types were taken from metadata supplied by the sample provider and were not determined by assay-based typing. Overall study outcomes, separate from this receptor: Clinical and demographic metadata were provided uncurated, with the amount varying by source and participant.

Samples from volunteer blood donors who had recovered from COVID-19 were contributed by a second Seattle source. Collaborating institutions collected whole blood in K2EDTA tubes following their own protocols. For TCRbeta analysis, collaborators shipped samples as frozen whole blood, isolated PBMCs, or DNA extracted from either of those sample types. Including cysteine and phenylalanine, the CDR3 has 15 amino acids. Only the CDR3 part of the read is kept: 45 bases, read in frame from the first base. Reading the germline V gene gives CDR1 LGHNA and CDR2 YSLEER. The junction shows trimming of 4 bases on V and 0 bases on J, plus 12 bases between the germline ends. TCRbeta CDR3 regions were amplified from genomic DNA using the immunoSEQ Assay, a bias-controlled multiplex PCR. As for how the authors treated the data: The number of nucleated cells in each sample was estimated from the amplification of reference gene primers within the assay. To quantify the absolute abundance of each unique TCRbeta CDR3 rearrangement, sequence reads were collapsed and filtered. For each sample, productive Simpson clonality was calculated as the square root of Simpson's diversity index over productive rearrangements. Here the immuneACCESS table is served through TCRdb, limited to in-frame sequences with V and J called. Missing clones are a known gap in these copies; in checked studies unresolved V genes cover under half, and the rest lacks a known reason. V, J and clone size are those of that table, while D and trimming were read from the DNA. The sample includes nearly 300,000 clones, with approximately 88% observed a single time. Of the sample, approximately 7.2% falls within the top ten clones.

This clonotype was obtained from a woman aged 25 to 39 who had recovered from COVID-19. Source material: peripheral blood. The chain couples TRBV4-3 to TRBJ1-2, with the identity of the D gene unclear. The CDR3 sequence is CASSRQQGANYGYTF. The DNA sequence is given as TGCGCCAGCAGCCGACAACAAGGTGCTAACTATGGCTACACCTTC.